The 30 T cell receptor beta chains presented below share a single source sample, sequenced in a study of T cells after yellow fever vaccination. TCRdb called the 5' RACE reads again in MiXCR, with one record for every CDR3 protein. The sample lists more than 250,000 distinct CDR3 sequences; around 7% were seen once. Sequenced here: PBMCs, sampled roughly 45 days after the first yellow fever vaccination. These receptors were taken from a man aged 18-30 years who received the YFV17D yellow fever vaccine.

This clonotype was detected many times. V is TRBV6-5 and J is TRBJ1-5; unclear D gene. Germline V gene lookup returns CDR1 MNHEY and CDR2 SVGAGI. V was pared by 0 bases and J by 2 bases, with 8 bases between. This CDR3 comprises 15 residues. CDR3 region: CASSYSMERNQPQHF. In DNA form, the CDR3 reads TGTGCCAGCAGTTACTCGATGGAGCGCAATCAGCCCCAGCATTTT.

The sample holds a few counts of this clonotype. The chain uses TRBV4-3 and TRBJ1-1, with TRBD1 identical over 7 bases. Germline trimming cut 3 bases from V and 6 bases from J; bases unmatched to any gene: 10. The length of the CDR3 is 15 residues. Germline V lookup: CDR1 LGHNA, CDR2 YSLEER. CDR3 nucleotides: TGCGCCAGCAGCCACTTTAGGACAGGTACGGCTGAAGCTTTCTTT. Its protein product is CASSHFRTGTAEAFF.

This clonotype was seen at least ten times. The rearrangement uses TRBV7-8 and TRBJ2-3; D gene ambiguous. The CDR3 runs to 14 residues. Trimming left V 2 bases short and J 6 bases short, with 12 bases between. The germline V gene has CDR1 SGHVS and CDR2 FQNEAQ. The CDR3, as DNA: TGTGCCAGCAGCTTAAATGACGGAACGGATACGCAGTATTTT. Residues: CASSLNDGTDTQYF.

This clonotype has a handful of counts. The chain carries TRBV7-2 and TRBJ2-5, with 9 bases fitting TRBD2. CDR3 length: 15 amino acids. Looked up from germline, CDR1 is SGHTA and CDR2 is FQGNSA. With 5 bases clipped from V and 1 base from J, the junction kept 5 bases outside the gene matches. CDR3: CASSPSGGRQETQYF. The CDR3 region has the DNA TGTGCCAGCAGCCCCAGCGGGGGGCGCCAAGAGACCCAGTACTTC.

The chain recombines TRBV7-8 with TRBJ1-3; D remains ambiguous. This CDR3 comprises 15 residues. V was pared by 4 bases and J by 4 bases, with 14 bases between. The germline V gene has CDR1 SGHVS and CDR2 FQNEAQ. This CDR3 is CASSWRESRGNTIYF. The CDR3 DNA follows: TGTGCCAGCAGCTGGAGGGAGTCGCGGGGAAACACCATATATTTT.

This chain connects TRBV21-1 to TRBJ1-2; the DNA was not compared with TRBD1, the D call given in the table. TRBV21-1 is designated a pseudogene. CDR3 length equals 15 residues. CDR3 residues: CASRLSDRLPGGYTF. The CDR3 nucleotides read TGTGCCAGCAGACTATCGGACAGGCTCCCGGGAGGCTACACCTTC.

This clonotype has more than one count but fewer than ten. The rearrangement joins TRBV20-1 to TRBJ2-1, with a tentative D call TRBD2 (6 bases). CDR1 is DFQATT and CDR2 is SNEGSKA in the germline V gene (reference sequence). The CDR3 has 15 residues. V lost 5 bases and J 8 bases, leaving 22 bases between the germline ends. The CDR3 reads CSAAGTRQRWDEQFF. The DNA of the CDR3 is TGCAGTGCTGCCGGGACTCGCCAGAGGTGGGATGAGCAGTTCTTC.

This clonotype was found many times. V gene TRBV11-2 combines with J gene TRBJ2-7; a possible D gene is TRBD2 (6 bases). The CDR3 length is 12 residues. V lost 3 bases, J lost 5 bases, and 8 bases lay in between. CDR1 SGHAT and CDR2 FQNNGV come from the germline V gene. The CDR3 DNA reads as TGTGCCAGCAGCTTCGGAGGGGACGAGCAGTACTTC. It is translated as CASSFGGDEQYF.

Only a few counts were recorded for this clonotype. The chain employs TRBV7-9 and TRBJ1-3; a weak D match, TRBD1 (6 bases). The V end lost 5 bases, the J end lost 2 bases, and 10 bases lay between the germline ends. The CDR3 consists of 14 residues. Germline CDR1 reads SEHNR; CDR2 reads FQNEAQ (reference sequence). CDR3 nucleotides: TGTGCCAGCAGCCGCCCAGGGGCTGGAAACACCATATATTTT. Its protein is CASSRPGAGNTIYF.

The chain joins TRBV7-8 to TRBJ2-7; no clear D gene. Germline loops: CDR1 SGHVS, CDR2 FQNEAQ. The CDR3 has 15 amino acids. V was pared by 8 bases and J by 1 base, with 18 bases between. The CDR3 region is CASGNVPEGSYEQYF. For the CDR3, the DNA is TGTGCCAGCGGCAATGTTCCGGAAGGTTCCTACGAGCAGTACTTC.

This clonotype was counted ten times or more. The V and J genes are TRBV5-1 and TRBJ2-7, with 7 bases that match TRBD2. With 4 bases clipped from V and 3 bases from J, the junction kept 7 bases outside the gene matches. Germline CDR1 reads SGHRS; CDR2 reads YFSETQ. This CDR3 contains 14 residues. DNA for the CDR3: TGCGCCAGCAGCCCAACCGGGACTATCTACGAGCAGTACTTC. Translation gives CASSPTGTIYEQYF.

A few counts support this clonotype. This chain links TRBV7-2 with TRBJ2-1; either TRBD1 or TRBD2 may fit D (6 bases each). This CDR3 is built from 15 residues. Germline-derived CDR1 and CDR2 are SGHTA and FQGNSA. Deletions cut 1 base from V and 8 bases from J, with 15 bases between. DNA for the CDR3: TGTGCCAGCAGCTTAGAACTAGCTAGGGGGGATGAGCAGTTCTTC. It codes for CASSLELARGDEQFF.

This clonotype was recorded at least ten times. In DNA form, the CDR3 reads TGCAGTGCTAGGGGCCGGAACGAGCAGTACTTC. Translation: CSARGRNEQYF. This sequence joins TRBV20-1 and TRBJ2-7; D ambiguous. The CDR3 loop spans 11 amino acids. V shed 3 bases and J shed 5 bases, with 8 bases lying between them. In germline, CDR1 is DFQATT, CDR2 SNEGSKA (reference sequence).

The chain joins TRBV5-1 to TRBJ2-1, with 9 bases that match TRBD1. J lost 8 bases, V lost 3 bases, and 12 bases had no gene match. Germline CDR1 and CDR2: SGHRS and YFSETQ. This CDR3 spans 16 amino acids. The CDR3 nucleotides are TGCGCCAGCAGCTACACCGGGACAGGGATAAGCTATGAGCAGTTCTTC. Translating gives CASSYTGTGISYEQFF.

This chain connects TRBV6-2 or TRBV6-3 to TRBJ2-3, with 8 positions matching TRBD2. CDR3 length equals 15 residues. CDR1 MNHEY and CDR2 SVGEGT come from the germline V gene. J gave up 5 bases and V 2 bases, and 6 bases lay outside the gene matches. Written as DNA, the CDR3 is TGTGCCAGCAGTTACGAGGGACTAGTGGGAGATACGCAGTATTTT. Translating gives CASSYEGLVGDTQYF.

J is TRBJ2-5 and V is TRBV25-1; weak D call: TRBD2 (6 bases). V lost 5 bases and J lost 5, with 18 bases in between. This CDR3 has 15 amino acids. CDR1 and CDR2 (germline): MGHDK, SYGVNS. CDR3 DNA: TGTGCCAGCAGTCCCGGGGGTCGAGGTCAGGAGACCCAGTACTTC. It encodes CASSPGGRGQETQYF.

There are a few counts of this clonotype. The V and J genes are TRBV4-1 and TRBJ2-7; TRBD2 aligns across 11 bases. The CDR3 runs to 15 residues. The germline V gene has CDR1 MGHRA and CDR2 YSYEKL. Unmatched junction bases numbered 6, after V lost 4 bases and J lost 4 bases. CDR3 nucleotide sequence: TGCGCCAGCAGCCTCAGACTAGCGGGGTTGTACGAGCAGTACTTC. This sequence encodes CASSLRLAGLYEQYF.

The chain joins TRBV6-5 to TRBJ1-5; D is possibly TRBD1 (6 bases). Germline V lookup: CDR1 MNHEY, CDR2 SVGAGI. The V end lost 4 bases, the J end lost 0 bases, and 13 bases lay between the germline ends. The CDR3 spans 16 residues. The CDR3: CASSFVQGYSNQPQHF. The CDR3, as DNA: TGTGCCAGCAGTTTCGTACAGGGTTATAGCAATCAGCCCCAGCATTTT.

V and J are TRBV7-9 and TRBJ2-5; 10 nucleotides match TRBD1. CDR1 is SEHNR and CDR2 is FQNEAQ in the germline V gene (reference sequence). V gave up 5 bases and J gave up 3 bases; unmatched junction bases: 24. This CDR3 is built from 21 residues. The chain's CDR3 is CASSQILAEDRGTPAEETQYF. The CDR3 nucleotides read TGTGCCAGCAGCCAGATACTTGCTGAGGACAGGGGGACGCCCGCAGAAGAGACCCAGTACTTC.

This clonotype was observed many times. V is TRBV5-5 and J is TRBJ2-3; D may be TRBD1 or TRBD2 (5 bases each). Germline V gene sequence: CDR1 SGHKS, CDR2 YYEKEE (reference sequence). The CDR3 spans 15 residues. V was shortened by 2 bases and J by 2 bases, with 12 bases between the two germline ends. In nucleotides, the CDR3 is TGTGCCAGCAGCTTCGACCGAGGGGCCACAGATACGCAGTATTTT. As protein: CASSFDRGATDTQYF.

This clonotype was seen ten or more times. The chain carries TRBV4-2 and TRBJ2-2, with D unresolved. V gave up 7 bases and J gave up 6 bases, with 18 bases separating them. Germline CDR1 reads LGHNA; CDR2 reads YNFKEQ. The CDR3 has 15 residues. The CDR3 DNA sequence: TGTGCCAGCAAGTGGGCGTCCAGCTACGCCGGGGAGCTGTTTTTT. Translated: CASKWASSYAGELFF.

This chain uses TRBV20-1 with TRBJ1-3, with a tentative D call TRBD1 (5 bases). The germline CDR1 and CDR2 sequences are DFQATT and SNEGSKA (reference sequence). This CDR3 region has 13 residues. Between the trimmed V and J ends, which lost 5 bases and 4 bases, there was a span of 12 bases. In DNA form, the CDR3 reads TGCAGTGCTGAGACGGGGGTAGGAAACACCATATATTTT. This sequence encodes CSAETGVGNTIYF.

This clonotype was detected a few times. The chain carries TRBV4-1 and TRBJ2-7; TRBD1 agrees at 8 bases. The CDR3 covers 15 residues. The ends lost 6 bases at V and 5 bases at J; junction bases unmatched: 12. Per the germline V gene, CDR1 is MGHRA and CDR2 is YSYEKL. CDR3: CASSQGDRRSDEQYF. The CDR3 DNA reads TGCGCCAGCAGTCAGGGGGACAGGCGGTCAGACGAGCAGTACTTC.

This clonotype was recorded a few times. The chain carries TRBV15 and TRBJ1-2; 8 bases agree with TRBD1. Losses at the gene ends were 4 bases for V and 6 bases for J; bases not matched to a gene: 16. Germline V gives CDR1 LNHNV, CDR2 YYDKDF (reference sequence). This CDR3 spans 17 amino acids. This chain's CDR3 is CATSTGTGYIPAHGYTF. CDR3 nucleotides: TGTGCCACCAGCACCGGGACAGGTTACATCCCCGCCCATGGCTACACCTTC.

The rearrangement joins TRBV13 to TRBJ2-5; D tentatively fits TRBD1 or TRBD2 (5 bases each). CDR3 length: 15 residues. Germline CDR1 is PRHDT and CDR2 is FYEKMQ (reference sequence). V lost 2 bases and J 1 base, leaving 11 bases between the germline ends. CDR3 DNA: TGTGCCAGCAGCTTAATGGGGGTCAGCCAAGAGACCCAGTACTTC. This translates into CASSLMGVSQETQYF.

This clonotype was picked up many times. The chain combines TRBV11-2 with TRBJ2-1; 13 bases line up with TRBD2. V lost 0 bases, J lost 6 bases, and 8 bases stayed unmatched. The CDR3 loop spans 18 amino acids. Germline lookup yields CDR1 SGHAT and CDR2 FQNNGV. CDR3 DNA: TGTGCCAGCAGCTTAGATCGGATAGGACTAGCGGGGGCCAATGAGCAGTTCTTC. Translating it yields CASSLDRIGLAGANEQFF.

This clonotype was recorded a few times. The chain uses TRBV7-3 and TRBJ2-1; the match to TRBD2 covers 7 bases. The CDR3 consists of 16 residues. Germline-derived CDR1 and CDR2 are SGHTA and FQGTGA. The V segment lost 2 bases and the J segment 3 bases; nucleotides outside the gene matches: 7. The CDR3 DNA is TGTGCCAGCAGCTTAGGTGGCGGGGGTTACTACAATGAGCAGTTCTTC. Its translation is CASSLGGGGYYNEQFF.

The genes are TRBV2 and TRBJ1-1; D gene unclear. Trimming left V 6 bases short and J 6 bases short, with 14 bases between. Germline V gene sequence: CDR1 SNHLY, CDR2 FYNNEI. CDR3 length: 13 residues. The CDR3, as DNA: TGTGCCAGCAGGGTCCGGGTGACCGCTGAAGCTTTCTTT. Protein: CASRVRVTAEAFF.

The V and J genes are TRBV7-2 and TRBJ1-1; the match to TRBD1 covers 7 bases. Germline CDR1 reads SGHTA; CDR2 reads FQGNSA. Unmatched junction bases numbered 9, after V lost 2 bases and J lost 6 bases. This CDR3 comprises 15 residues. The CDR3 loop is CASSLWRGGVSEAFF. For the CDR3, the DNA is TGTGCCAGCAGCTTATGGAGAGGGGGCGTATCTGAAGCTTTCTTT.

The chain carries TRBV4-3 and TRBJ1-4; possibly TRBD1 for D (5 bases). The CDR3 spans 17 residues. V was cut by 2 bases and J by 6 bases, with 19 bases left in between. In germline, CDR1 is LGHNA, CDR2 YSLEER. CDR3 bases: TGCGCCAGCAGCCAATTGCCCTTGGGGACGGGGGATGAAAAACTGTTTTTT. Its protein product is CASSQLPLGTGDEKLFF.